These 23 T cell receptor beta chains share one sample of origin, sequenced in a study of spatial heterogeneity in lung cancer. TCRdb ran MiXCR on the 5' RACE reads and lists one entry per CDR3 protein. The table records 50,000 to 65,000 distinct CDR3 sequences, 8.4% of them present only once. Documented time point: sample taken at primary tumor resection. No cells were sorted before sequencing. The whole RNA sequenced was extracted from tumor, nontumor lung or frozen PBMC. The specimen was PBMCs, collected at surgery. All receptors derive from a female donor with early-stage non-small cell lung cancer.

In this sample, this clonotype turned up many times. The V call is TRBV9, the J call TRBJ1-5; perhaps TRBD1 as D (5 bases). There are 15 residues in the CDR3. CDR1 is SGDLS, CDR2 YYNGEE, per germline. The V and J ends lost 4 bases and 6 bases respectively, with 17 bases between them. CDR3: CASSPSPQGSQPQHF. DNA for the CDR3: TGTGCCAGCAGCCCCTCCCCGCAGGGAAGTCAGCCCCAGCATTTT.

As DNA, the CDR3 is TGTGCCAGCAGCCTGGACAGGGGAATTTACGAGCAGTACTTC. Translating gives CASSLDRGIYEQYF. V usage is TRBV11-2 and J usage is TRBJ2-7, with 9 bases that match TRBD1. Germline V lookup: CDR1 SGHAT, CDR2 FQNNGV. The V gene end was trimmed by 5 bases and the J gene end by 4 bases; junction bases not matched to a gene: 6. CDR3 length: 14 amino acids.

At least ten counts were recorded for this clonotype. The chain carries TRBV2 and TRBJ2-5; TRBD2 might be the D (6 bases). CDR1 SNHLY and CDR2 FYNNEI come from the germline V gene. The CDR3 has 14 amino acids. Trimming left V 1 base short and J 4 bases short, with 10 bases between. The CDR3 bases are TGTGCCAGCAGTGAAGGGAGGGCTAGAGAGACCCAGTACTTC. Residues: CASSEGRARETQYF.

This clonotype showed up many times. This chain uses TRBV7-2 with TRBJ2-3; a weak D match, TRBD1 (7 bases). Looked up from germline, CDR1 is SGHTA and CDR2 is FQGNSA. The V end was cut by 5 bases, the J end by 4 bases, with 10 bases between. There are 13 residues in the CDR3. The CDR3 region is CASSGGGSDTQYF. In DNA, the CDR3 is TGTGCCAGCAGCGGAGGGGGCTCAGATACGCAGTATTTT.

This clonotype has at least ten counts. Compared with germline, one end of the junction differs, possibly owing to a read error. CDR3 region: CSAKTGVNSEAFF. The CDR3 DNA sequence: TGCAGTGCCAAGACAGGGGTGAACTCTGAAGCTTTCTTT. V usage is TRBV20-1 and J usage is TRBJ1-1; 8 bases align to TRBD1. The CDR3 has 13 amino acids. The germline CDR1 and CDR2 sequences are DFQATT and SNEGSKA (reference sequence).

This clonotype was detected ten times or more. The gene calls are TRBV28 and TRBJ1-4; 7 bases agree with TRBD1. The CDR3 runs 14 residues. Germline CDR1 MDHEN, CDR2 SYDVKM. V shed 4 bases, J shed 8 bases, and the junction held 7 bases outside the gene matches. The CDR3 reads CASSSGQLGEKLFF. The CDR3 bases are TGTGCCAGCAGTTCGGGACAGCTAGGAGAAAAACTGTTTTTT. Using reference TRBV28 and TRBJ1-4 for the parts outside the CDR3, the full variable domain is DVKVTQSSRYLVKRTGEKVFLECVQDMDHENMFWYRQDPGLGLRLIYFSYDVKMKEKGDIPEGYSVSREKKERFSLILESASTNQTSMYLCASSSGQLGEKLFFGSGTQLSVL.

This clonotype was seen at least ten times. The chain combines TRBV20-1 with TRBJ2-7; D may correspond to TRBD1 or TRBD2 (5 bases each). Germline V gene sequence: CDR1 DFQATT, CDR2 SNEGSKA (reference sequence). V was shortened by 3 bases and J by 4 bases, with 13 bases between the two germline ends. The CDR3 totals 13 residues. The CDR3 loop reads CSARRDPIYEQYF. The CDR3 nucleotides read TGCAGTGCTAGGAGGGACCCTATTTACGAGCAGTACTTC.

This clonotype was recorded at least ten times. This chain connects TRBV9 to TRBJ2-5; 7 bases map to TRBD2. Germline trimming cut 5 bases from V and 1 base from J; bases unmatched to any gene: 8. The CDR3 is made up of 15 amino acids. CDR1 is SGDLS, CDR2 YYNGEE, per germline. The CDR3 sequence: CASRIRLAPQETQYF. CDR3 nucleotide sequence: TGTGCCAGCAGAATACGACTAGCCCCCCAAGAGACCCAGTACTTC.

This clonotype was seen repeatedly, ten times or more. This sequence joins TRBV19 and TRBJ1-6, with 7 bases matching TRBD1. Germline-derived CDR1 and CDR2 are LNHDA and SQIVND (reference sequence). The CDR3 totals 14 residues. The V gene end was trimmed by 4 bases and the J gene end by 6 bases; junction bases not matched to a gene: 3. CDR3 sequence (DNA): TGTGCCAGTAGTACCGGGACAGCTAATTCACCCCTCCACTTT. Amino acid sequence: CASSTGTANSPLHF. The full variable domain, its missing parts supplied by reference TRBV19 and TRBJ1-6, is DGGITQSPKYLFRKEGQNVTLSCEQNLNHDAMYWYRQDPGQGLRLIYYSQIVNDFQKGDIAEGYSVSREKKESFPLTVTSAQKNPTAFYLCASSTGTANSPLHFGNGTRLTVT.

This clonotype was seen at least ten times. The V gene is TRBV12-3 or TRBV12-4, the J gene TRBJ1-4, with D perhaps matching TRBD1 (5 bases). V gave up 3 bases and J gave up 6 bases, with 11 bases separating them. There are 14 residues in the CDR3. CDR3: CASSFWGGDEKLFF. The CDR3 nucleotides read TGTGCCAGCAGTTTTTGGGGGGGAGATGAAAAACTGTTTTTT.

This clonotype showed up just a few times. The CDR3 region is CASSFSGSGAKETQYF. The DNA of the CDR3 is TGTGCCAGCAGCTTTAGCGGGAGCGGGGCTAAAGAGACCCAGTACTTC. The J gene is TRBJ2-5, the V gene TRBV3-1; 9 bases are shared with TRBD2. Unmatched junction bases numbered 10, after V lost 5 bases and J lost 3 bases. CDR3 length equals 16 residues. CDR1 and CDR2 (germline): LGHDT, YNNKEL (reference sequence).

This clonotype was seen only a few times. This chain links TRBV6-4 with TRBJ2-5; tentative D call: TRBD1 (6 bases). V dropped 4 bases and J dropped 3 bases, with 9 bases sitting between them. Germline V CDR1 and CDR2: MRHNA, SNTAGT. This CDR3 is 13 amino acids long. CDR3 in DNA: TGTGCCAGCAGTGCGGACAGCAAAGAGACCCAGTACTTC. Its translation is CASSADSKETQYF.

The rearrangement uses TRBV20-1 and TRBJ2-7; TRBD2 agrees at 11 bases. Looked up from germline, CDR1 is DFQATT and CDR2 is SNEGSKA (reference sequence). Trimming removed 3 bases from V and 2 bases from J; junction bases left unmatched: 9. The CDR3 is 16 residues long. CDR3 sequence: CSASQLAGGGPYEQYF. In DNA, the CDR3 is TGCAGTGCTAGTCAGCTAGCGGGAGGTGGGCCCTACGAGCAGTACTTC.

This clonotype has only a few counts. The CDR3 DNA follows: TGTGCCAGCTCACCCGGACAGAGGGATTCACCCCTCCACTTT. Its translation: CASSPGQRDSPLHF. The rearrangement uses TRBV18 and TRBJ1-6, with D possibly matching TRBD1 (6 bases). The CDR3 covers 14 residues. V lost 3 bases and J 8 bases, leaving 11 bases between the germline ends. The germline CDR1 and CDR2 sequences are KGHSH and LQKENI.

V usage is TRBV2 and J usage is TRBJ1-5, with D possibly TRBD1 on 6 matching bases. CDR3 length: 15 residues. Germline CDR1 and CDR2: SNHLY and FYNNEI. With 2 bases removed from V and 7 bases from J, the gap between germline ends came to 15 bases. The CDR3 protein is CASSEFSSGVQPQHF. The CDR3 DNA is TGTGCCAGCAGTGAATTTTCGTCAGGGGTCCAGCCCCAGCATTTT. Drawing the rest from reference TRBV2 and TRBJ1-5, the complete variable domain is EPEVTQTPSHQVTQMGQEVILRCVPISNHLYFYWYRQILGQKVEFLVSFYNNEISEKSEIFDDQFSVERPDGSNFTLKIRSTKLEDSAMYFCASSEFSSGVQPQHFGDGTRLSIL.

This clonotype is a singleton in its sample. A much larger clone lies one base from this, so it may be a read error. V usage is TRBV12-3 or TRBV12-4 and J usage is TRBJ2-7, with TRBD2 matching over 7 bases. The CDR3 contains 14 residues. After removal of 3 bases from V and 0 bases from J, the junction contained 2 bases not matched to a gene. The CDR3 is CASSLSGISYEQYF. In DNA, the CDR3 is TGTGCCAGCAGTTTGAGCGGGATCTCCTACGAGCAGTACTTC.

This clonotype was recorded many times. The chain combines TRBV28 with TRBJ1-4; D not resolved. Germline CDR1 is MDHEN and CDR2 is SYDVKM. V dropped 6 bases and J dropped 0 bases, with 11 bases sitting between them. CDR3 length equals 15 residues. CDR3 sequence reads: CASSPSAATNEKLFF. CDR3 nucleotides: TGTGCCAGCAGCCCCTCGGCAGCAACTAATGAAAAACTGTTTTTT.

This clonotype has more than one count but fewer than ten. The chain uses TRBV28 and TRBJ1-2; TRBD1 aligns across 9 bases. The CDR3 spans 13 residues. The V and J ends lost 6 bases and 8 bases, in that order; junction bases with no gene match: 7. The V gene's germline CDR1 is MDHEN and CDR2 SYDVKM. DNA of the CDR3: TGTGCCAGCAGCTTACAGGGGGCGCGGGGCTACACCTTC. Translating gives CASSLQGARGYTF.

V is TRBV7-3 and J is TRBJ1-6, with D maybe TRBD1 (5 bases). Germline V lookup: CDR1 SGHTA, CDR2 FQGTGA. V dropped 1 base and J dropped 7 bases, with 11 bases sitting between them. The CDR3 has 15 residues. The CDR3 DNA is TGTGCCAGCAGCTTAATGGGCAGGGACAATTCACCCCTCCACTTT. Its protein is CASSLMGRDNSPLHF.

This clonotype has at least ten counts. The genes are TRBV5-1 and TRBJ2-3; D gene ambiguous. Germline V lookup: CDR1 SGHRS, CDR2 YFSETQ. The CDR3 sequence is 17 residues long. The V end was cut by 0 bases, the J end by 2 bases, with 16 bases between. CDR3 bases: TGCGCCAGCAGCTTGGGCGTGGGCGGCGTCTCCACAGATACGCAGTATTTT. Its protein product is CASSLGVGGVSTDTQYF.

V and J are TRBV6-2 or TRBV6-3 and TRBJ2-1; 12 bases align to TRBD2. With V trimmed by 10 bases and J by 8 bases, 15 bases remained unmatched. The germline CDR1 and CDR2 sequences are MNHEY and SVGEGT. The CDR3 extends over 16 amino acids. The CDR3 reads CATAPSPSGRADEQFF. CDR3 bases: TGTGCCACCGCCCCCTCTCCTAGCGGGAGGGCCGATGAGCAGTTCTTC.

This clonotype was counted ten times or more. J is TRBJ2-1 and V is TRBV5-1; D is possibly TRBD1 or TRBD2 (6 bases each). The CDR3 sequence is 16 residues long. Between the trimmed V and J ends, which lost 4 bases and 0 bases, there was a span of 14 bases. The V gene's germline CDR1 is SGHRS and CDR2 YFSETQ. The CDR3 DNA follows: TGCGCCAGCAGCCGGCGAGGGGGGAGCTCCTACAATGAGCAGTTCTTC. Protein product: CASSRRGGSSYNEQFF.

This clonotype was observed a few times. The chain joins TRBV11-2 to TRBJ2-2, with 7 bases aligning to TRBD1. Per the germline V gene, CDR1 is SGHAT and CDR2 is FQNNGV. The CDR3 runs to 14 residues. With 4 bases clipped from V and 6 bases from J, the junction kept 5 bases outside the gene matches. The CDR3: CASSWGTDAGELFF. CDR3 DNA: TGTGCCAGCAGCTGGGGGACAGACGCCGGGGAGCTGTTTTTT.